This T cell receptor (beta chain) derives from a study of neurological immune-mediated disorders. Study-level results: No sharing of CDR3 amino acid sequences was observed among expanded clones across subjects, suggesting private repertoires in all groups.

The time point was: technical triplicate 2. The CDR3 spans 13 residues. Per germline, CDR1 SGHTA and CDR2 FQGNSA. Deletions cut 5 bases from V and 4 bases from J, with 12 bases between. This clonotype was seen a few times. Antigen: not known. TCRdb fed the 5' RACE reads into MiXCR, producing one record per CDR3 protein. The sample lists about 59,000 distinct CDR3 sequences, 24% occurring once. Sequencing input: PBMCs. The chain recombines TRBV7-2 with TRBJ2-7; tentatively, D is TRBD1 (5 bases). This receptor was taken from a man between 60 and 70 years old with HTLV-1-associated myelopathy (HAM/TSP). The CDR3 DNA follows: TGTGCCAGCAGCCGTCCGACAGTTTACGAGCAGTACTTC. It codes for CASSRPTVYEQYF.